A single sample is the source of the 14 T cell receptor beta chains below, sequenced in a study of T cells in localized non-small cell lung cancer. The table came from immunoSEQ multiplex PCR; TCRdb's copy has only in-frame clones and leaves some out. Counted here are 20,000 to 30,000 clones, roughly 86% occurring once; the ten biggest clones make up roughly 5%. The material sequenced was peripheral blood, taken before any cancer treatment. These receptors were collected from a male donor older than 55 with stage II squamous cell lung carcinoma.

The chain employs TRBV6-5 and TRBJ1-1, with D maybe TRBD1 (5 bases). Trimming left V 6 bases short and J 4 bases short, with 18 bases between. The CDR3 is 15 amino acids. CDR1 is MNHEY, CDR2 SVGAGI, per germline. The CDR3 DNA is TGTGCCAGCAGACGTAAAGGGACCGGGGGCACTGAAGCTTTCTTT. Encoded protein: CASRRKGTGGTEAFF.

The rearrangement uses TRBV30 and TRBJ2-3; D may correspond to TRBD1 or TRBD2 (6 bases each). This CDR3 spans 15 amino acids. CDR1 GTSNPN and CDR2 SVGIG come from the germline V gene (reference sequence). The germline V and J ends were trimmed by 4 bases and 3 bases, with 17 bases remaining between them. The CDR3 DNA reads TGTGCCTGGAACGGGTTGAGGGGGGCTACAGATACGCAGTATTTT. Residues: CAWNGLRGATDTQYF.

The rearrangement links TRBV27 to TRBJ2-7, with TRBD1 identical over 8 bases. Germline CDR1 reads MNHEY; CDR2 reads SMNVEV (reference sequence). The CDR3 covers 13 residues. V was pared by 5 bases and J by 6 bases, with 6 bases of the junction left unmatched. The CDR3 coding sequence is TGTGCCAGCAGTGACAGGGGCCCGGTCGAGCAGTACTTC. This codes for CASSDRGPVEQYF.

This sequence joins TRBV5-1 and TRBJ2-6; either TRBD1 or TRBD2 may fit D (5 bases each). V lost 4 bases to trimming and J lost 2 bases, with 19 bases between them. CDR3 size: 18 residues. The V gene's germline CDR1 is SGHRS and CDR2 YFSETQ. The CDR3 DNA reads TGCGCCAGCAGCGCATCCGGGACCCCCCGCACTGGGGCCAACGTCCTGACTTTC. This translates into CASSASGTPRTGANVLTF.

The chain carries TRBV27 and TRBJ1-3, with a tentative D call TRBD1 (5 bases). The germline CDR1 and CDR2 sequences are MNHEY and SMNVEV (reference sequence). The ends were cut back, 0 bases at V and 4 bases at J, with 16 bases in the middle. The CDR3 runs to 17 residues. Here the CDR3 reads CASSLSRGFSTGNTIYF. CDR3 nucleotide sequence: TGTGCCAGCAGTTTATCCCGGGGCTTCTCAACCGGAAACACCATATATTTT.

The chain has TRBV30 and TRBJ2-3; no firm D call. The CDR3 is 14 amino acids. The germline CDR1 and CDR2 sequences are GTSNPN and SVGIG (reference sequence). Deletions cut 2 bases from V and 6 bases from J, with 15 bases between. The CDR3 nucleotides read TGTGCCTGGAGTAAAGGGCAGGTTGCGGATACGCAGTATTTT. Amino acids: CAWSKGQVADTQYF.

The gene calls are TRBV11-2 and TRBJ2-1, with D maybe TRBD2 (6 bases). The CDR3 is made up of 14 amino acids. V was clipped by 6 bases and J by 4 bases, with 13 bases between them. Germline V gene data show CDR1 as SGHAT and CDR2 as FQNNGV. The CDR3 loop is CASRPRDSYNEQFF. The CDR3 DNA follows: TGTGCCAGCAGACCCCGGGACTCATACAATGAGCAGTTCTTC.

The V gene is TRBV27, the J gene TRBJ2-4, with a weak D call TRBD1 (6 bases). This CDR3 contains 15 residues. The germline CDR1 and CDR2 sequences are MNHEY and SMNVEV (reference sequence). Trimming left V 2 bases short and J 9 bases short, with 17 bases between. CDR3: CASSLKTGGQTIQYF. Here the CDR3 DNA reads TGTGCCAGCAGTTTAAAGACAGGAGGACAAACCATTCAGTACTTC.

The chain couples TRBV7-2 to TRBJ2-7; 7 bases agree with TRBD1. Germline loops: CDR1 SGHTA, CDR2 FQGNSA. The CDR3 sequence is 15 residues long. The ends lost 2 bases at V and 0 bases at J; junction bases unmatched: 4. This chain's CDR3 is CASSLQGGSSYEQYF. The CDR3 nucleotides are TGTGCCAGCAGCTTACAAGGGGGCTCCTCCTACGAGCAGTACTTC. The whole variable domain, filled in from reference TRBV7-2 and TRBJ2-7, reads GAGVSQSPSNKVTEKGKDVELRCDPISGHTALYWYRQSLGQGLEFLIYFQGNSAPDKSGLPSDRFSAERTGGSVSTLTIQRTQQEDSAVYLCASSLQGGSSYEQYFGPGTRLTVT.

The chain joins TRBV18 to TRBJ2-4, with D possibly being TRBD1 (5 bases). The CDR3 extends over 15 amino acids. The V end lost 1 base, the J end lost 4 bases, and 11 bases lay between the germline ends. Germline lookup yields CDR1 KGHSH and CDR2 LQKENI. CDR3 loop: CASSPLDKDKNIQYF. The CDR3 DNA is TGTGCCAGCTCACCACTGGACAAGGATAAAAACATTCAGTACTTC.

V gene TRBV7-3 combines with J gene TRBJ2-5; 13 bases match TRBD2. Germline V CDR1 and CDR2: SGHTA, FQGTGA. V lost 2 bases and J lost 4; bases outside the gene matches: 4. This CDR3 region has 16 residues. The CDR3 protein is CASSLGLAGEGETQYF. The CDR3 coding sequence is TGTGCCAGCAGCTTAGGACTAGCGGGAGAAGGAGAGACCCAGTACTTC. Supplemented by reference TRBV7-3 and TRBJ2-5, the full variable domain reads GAGVSQTPSNKVTEKGKYVELRCDPISGHTALYWYRQSLGQGPEFLIYFQGTGAADDSGLPNDRFFAVRPEGSVSTLKIQRTERGDSAVYLCASSLGLAGEGETQYFGPGTRLLVL.

In its sample, this clone was seen once. The chain links TRBV2 to TRBJ1-5, with TRBD1 as a possible D gene (5 bases). The germline V and J ends were trimmed by 6 bases and 1 base, with 10 bases remaining between them. The CDR3 extends over 14 amino acids. Per the germline V gene, CDR1 is SNHLY and CDR2 is FYNNEI. Here the CDR3 DNA reads TGTGCCAGCAGCGGGGGGATAAGCAATCAGCCCCAGCATTTT. Its translation is CASSGGISNQPQHF.

V is TRBV7-9 and J is TRBJ2-1; 7 bases match TRBD2. Losses at the gene ends were 5 bases for V and 3 bases for J; bases not matched to a gene: 13. The length of the CDR3 is 17 residues. From germline, CDR1 is SEHNR and CDR2 FQNEAQ (reference sequence). The CDR3 here is CASSLRSGRGIYNEQFF. The CDR3 nucleotides are TGTGCCAGCAGCCTGCGGTCTGGGCGGGGGATCTACAATGAGCAGTTCTTC.

The CDR3, as DNA: TGTGCCAGCAGCTTGGGGGTGCGGGGACTGAATAATGAAAAACTGTTTTTT. Its protein product is CASSLGVRGLNNEKLFF. The V and J genes are TRBV5-6 and TRBJ1-4, with D perhaps matching TRBD1 (5 bases). The germline gives CDR1 SGHDT, CDR2 YYEEEE. The CDR3 totals 17 residues. Trimming pared 0 bases from V and 4 bases from J, leaving 16 bases between.